Shown below are 8 T cell receptor beta chains from a single sample sequenced in a study of PD-L1 blockade in urothelial cancer. Time point indicated: pretreatment peripheral blood. The repertoire was sequenced with immunoSEQ multiplex PCR; TCRdb's copy has only in-frame clones and lacks some. Of some 87,000 clones in the sample, around 87% were seen once. Here the sequenced sample was PBMCs, taken around atezolizumab (anti-PD-L1) treatment. The receptors shown here come from a man aged 60 to 75 with urothelial cancer.

The chain carries TRBV19 and TRBJ2-1, with 10 bases matching TRBD2. Germline CDR1 LNHDA, CDR2 SQIVND (reference sequence). The V gene end was trimmed by 0 bases and the J gene end by 0 bases; junction bases not matched to a gene: 14. This CDR3 region has 21 residues. The CDR3 coding sequence is TGTGCCAGTAGTATAGATCGGCTAGCGGGAGATTCCGAGAGCTCCTACAATGAGCAGTTCTTC. Translation gives CASSIDRLAGDSESSYNEQFF.

The chain combines TRBV28 with TRBJ1-2; D might be TRBD1 (5 bases). Trimming took 6 bases from V and 4 from J, leaving 12 bases between them. The CDR3 runs 13 residues. The germline V gene encodes CDR1 MDHEN and CDR2 SYDVKM. CDR3 DNA sequence: TGTGCCAGCAGGCCGGGGGGGGTCTATGGCTACACCTTC. Its protein is CASRPGGVYGYTF.

The rearrangement uses TRBV6-6 and TRBJ1-2; 7 bases line up with TRBD1. Losses at the gene ends were 4 bases for V and 5 bases for J; bases not matched to a gene: 10. Germline V gene sequence: CDR1 MNHNY, CDR2 SVGAGI (reference sequence). The CDR3 covers 15 residues. The CDR3: CASSSATGTSYGYTF. CDR3 in DNA: TGTGCCAGCAGTTCCGCGACAGGGACTAGTTATGGCTACACCTTC.

J is TRBJ2-3 and V is TRBV28; the D gene is possibly TRBD2 (6 bases). V lost 11 bases to trimming and J lost 0 bases, with 15 bases between them. This CDR3 comprises 14 residues. CDR1 and CDR2 from the germline V gene are MDHEN and SYDVKM. The CDR3 nucleotides read TGTGCCGGCGGGACTCCGACTAGCACAGATACGCAGTATTTT. It yields the protein CAGGTPTSTDTQYF.

This chain joins TRBV5-1 and TRBJ2-7, with D perhaps TRBD1 (6 bases). CDR1 is SGHRS and CDR2 is YFSETQ in the germline V gene. The CDR3 contains 15 residues. With 1 base removed from V and 1 base from J, the gap between germline ends came to 12 bases. CDR3 sequence (DNA): TGCGCCAGCAGCTTGCAGGGGCTCCCTTCCTACGAGCAGTACTTC. It is translated as CASSLQGLPSYEQYF.

The chain employs TRBV9 and TRBJ2-2; 11 positions agree with TRBD1. The CDR3 length is 16 residues. Germline CDR1 reads SGDLS; CDR2 reads YYNGEE. The trim removed 4 bases at V and 3 bases at J, leaving 5 bases unmatched. For the CDR3, the DNA is TGTGCCAGCAGCCCCGGGACAGGGGGATACACCGGGGAGCTGTTTTTT. This encodes CASSPGTGGYTGELFF.

This clone appeared a single time. The rearrangement uses TRBV2 and TRBJ1-2; perhaps TRBD1 as D (5 bases). Germline V gene lookup returns CDR1 SNHLY and CDR2 FYNNEI. V was shortened by 4 bases and J by 4 bases, with 13 bases between the two germline ends. The CDR3 is 14 amino acids. The CDR3 DNA reads TGTGCCAGCAGTGTTGCGGCGGGGGGCTATGGCTACACCTTC. Its translation: CASSVAAGGYGYTF.

The chain uses TRBV10-3 and TRBJ1-2; D is unclear. The germline V and J ends were trimmed by 0 bases and 3 bases, with 5 bases remaining between them. Germline V gene lookup returns CDR1 ENHRY and CDR2 SYGVKD. The CDR3 has 13 amino acids. The CDR3 nucleotides read TGTGCCATCAGTGAGTCGCGGGACTATGGCTACACCTTC. This translates into CAISESRDYGYTF.